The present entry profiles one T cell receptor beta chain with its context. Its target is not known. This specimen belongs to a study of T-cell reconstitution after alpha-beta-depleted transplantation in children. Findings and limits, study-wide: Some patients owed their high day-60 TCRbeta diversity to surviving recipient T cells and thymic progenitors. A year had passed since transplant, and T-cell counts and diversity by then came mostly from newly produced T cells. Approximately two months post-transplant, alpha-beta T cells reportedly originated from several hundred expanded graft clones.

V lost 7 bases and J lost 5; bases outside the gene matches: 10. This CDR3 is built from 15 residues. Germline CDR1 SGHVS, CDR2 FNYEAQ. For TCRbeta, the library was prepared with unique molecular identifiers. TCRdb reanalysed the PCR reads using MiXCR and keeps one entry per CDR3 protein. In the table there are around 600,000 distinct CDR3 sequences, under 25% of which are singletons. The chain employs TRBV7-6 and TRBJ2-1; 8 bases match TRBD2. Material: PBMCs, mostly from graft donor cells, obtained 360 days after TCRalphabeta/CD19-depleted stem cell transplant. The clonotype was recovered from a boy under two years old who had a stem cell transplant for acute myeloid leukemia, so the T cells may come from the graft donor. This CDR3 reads CASTPEAGEDNEQFF. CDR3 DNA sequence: TGTGCCAGCACCCCCGAAGCGGGGGAGGACAATGAGCAGTTCTTC.